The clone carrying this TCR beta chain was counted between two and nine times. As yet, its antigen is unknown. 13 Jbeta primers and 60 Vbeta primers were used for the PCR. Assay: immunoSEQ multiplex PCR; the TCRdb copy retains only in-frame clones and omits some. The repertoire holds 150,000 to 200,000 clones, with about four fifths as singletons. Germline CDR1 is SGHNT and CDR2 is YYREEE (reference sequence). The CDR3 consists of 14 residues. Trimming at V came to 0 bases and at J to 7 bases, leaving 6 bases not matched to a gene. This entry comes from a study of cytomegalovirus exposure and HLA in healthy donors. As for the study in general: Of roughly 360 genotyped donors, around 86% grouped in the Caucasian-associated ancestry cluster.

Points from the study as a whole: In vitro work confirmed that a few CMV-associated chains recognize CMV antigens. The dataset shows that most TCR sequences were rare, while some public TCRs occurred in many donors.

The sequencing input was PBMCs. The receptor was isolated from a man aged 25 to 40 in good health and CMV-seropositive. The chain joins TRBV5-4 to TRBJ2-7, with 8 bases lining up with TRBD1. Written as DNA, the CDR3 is TGTGCCAGCAGCTTGGTGCAGGGGGCGGGAGAGCAGTACTTC. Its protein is CASSLVQGAGEQYF.